This T cell receptor (beta chain) was profiled in a study of post-analysis software for immune sequencing data (dated by TCRdb to between 2015 and 2016). The study in broad terms: Disease courses on record covered relapsing-remitting, secondary progressive and progressive-relapsing multiple sclerosis, though some patients had no subtype annotation. The patient repertoires were compared against approximately ten previously published healthy control repertoires obtained from donors aged 6 to 25 years. A subset of samples was prepared in parallel using single-end sample barcoding, then pooled and co-amplified after Illumina adapter ligation.

To demonstrate the VDJtools post-analysis software, the study profiled TCR beta repertoires from the peripheral blood of around 13 young patients with multiple sclerosis. Multiple sclerosis patients were children and adolescents aged roughly 6 to 17 years. As for this clonotype: The antigen this receptor binds is unknown. There are no base qualities to consult, and no much larger clone falls within one base.

The library came from PCR. Reads for this sample came from an Illumina HiSeq 2500. To reduce PCR and sequencing biases, unique molecular identifiers were incorporated into the TCR beta cDNA libraries. Approximately 500,000 cDNA molecules were obtained per 1 to 10 million input T cells, so each molecule approximated one T cell. The patient libraries were prepared and sequenced with the same protocol used for the earlier healthy control dataset. Samples belonging to the same batch were prepared together, multiplexed and sequenced on a shared HiSeq lane. Per the authors' processing: MIGEC handled the raw barcoded reads, throwing out single-read molecular identifier groups before consensus assembly and CDR3 extraction. VDJtools was used for post-analysis of the clonotype tables, and diversity was normalized by down-sampling every dataset to the size of the smallest sample. To correct batch-related cross-sample contamination, repertoire overlap clustering matched CDR3 amino acid sequences but not nucleotide sequences. The public reads were reanalyzed by TCRdb: fastp trimming at Q25, MiXCR alignment, in-frame beta chains only. Under each unique CDR3 protein, matching rows form one entry showing the most common genes and DNA. TCRdb, rather than the study authors, made the V and J calls. This sample lists approximately 660,000 distinct CDR3 sequences; approximately 59% were detected once. The top ten hold about 11% of the sample.

Measured from the cysteine to the phenylalanine, the CDR3 is 13 residues long. Of the read, only the CDR3 DNA is kept; its 39 bases are in frame from base 1. Relative to germline, V is missing 1 base and J is missing 13 bases, with 6 bases of the junction outside any gene match. Sequences SGHDT (CDR1) and YYEEEE (CDR2) are obtained from the germline V gene. Findings and caveats that apply to the study as a whole: Strong co-clustering of samples prepared in the same batch was shown by direct clustering with F measure, prompting a batch-effect correction. Patients showed significantly higher frequencies than controls for roughly five TRBV segments, among them TRBV5-6, TRBV5-1 and TRBV20-1. Multiple sclerosis patients had significantly lower normalized Chao1 diversity than controls, a result that suggests substantial peripheral T-cell clonal expansion. The multiple sclerosis patient group was slightly younger than the control group.

This receptor was obtained from a girl aged 2 to 9 with multiple sclerosis. Source material: blood. The receptor chain draws on TRBV5-6 and TRBJ2-2; TRBD2 fits 8 bases in the junction. The CDR3: CASSLSRTSPLFF. The sequenced DNA: TGTGCCAGCAGCTTGTCCCGGACTAGCCCGCTGTTTTTT.